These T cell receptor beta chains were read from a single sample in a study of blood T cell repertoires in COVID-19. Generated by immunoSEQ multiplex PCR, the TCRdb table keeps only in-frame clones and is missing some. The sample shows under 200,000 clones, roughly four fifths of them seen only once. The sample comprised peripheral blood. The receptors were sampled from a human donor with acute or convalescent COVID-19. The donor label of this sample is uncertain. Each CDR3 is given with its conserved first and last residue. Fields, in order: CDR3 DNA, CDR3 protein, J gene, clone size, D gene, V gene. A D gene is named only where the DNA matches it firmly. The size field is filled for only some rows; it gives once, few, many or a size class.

DNA: TGCGCCAGCTACACTGGGGACAGGAGCACAGATACGCAGTATTTT
CDR3: CASYTGDRSTDTQYF
J: TRBJ2-3
size: -
D: TRBD1
V: TRBV5-1

DNA: TGCGCCAGCAGCGAGGACAGGCACCTTATTAATGAAAAACTGTTTTTT
CDR3: CASSEDRHLINEKLFF
J: TRBJ1-4
size: -
D: TRBD1
V: TRBV5-1

DNA: TGTGCCAGCAGCCGAAAGCGGGATTCCTACGAGCAGTACTTC
CDR3: CASSRKRDSYEQYF
J: TRBJ2-7
size: -
D: TRBD2
V: TRBV14

DNA: TGTGCCAGCAGTTTATCTATTCGGACTAGCGGGAGCAATGAGCAGTTCTTC
CDR3: CASSLSIRTSGSNEQFF
J: TRBJ2-1
size: -
D: TRBD2
V: TRBV28

DNA: TGTGCTGCAGGGGTATCAGGCACCGGGGAGCTGTTTTTT
CDR3: CAAGVSGTGELFF
J: TRBJ2-2
size: -
D: -
V: TRBV28

DNA: TGTGCCAGTAGTATAGACGGGTATTCACCCCTCCACTTT
CDR3: CASSIDGYSPLHF
J: TRBJ1-6
size: -
D: -
V: TRBV19

DNA: TGTGCCAGCAGTGATCGGGGGACGGGCTCCTACGAGCAGTACTTC
CDR3: CASSDRGTGSYEQYF
J: TRBJ2-7
size: many
D: -
V: TRBV2

DNA: TGTGCCAGCCGAAGAGGCCAGGGGGCAAGTGAGCAGTTCTTC
CDR3: CASRRGQGASEQFF
J: TRBJ2-1
size: -
D: TRBD1
V: TRBV6-5

DNA: TGCAGTGCTAGTTACAGGGGGAAGGCGGCTAATGAAAAACTGTTTTTT
CDR3: CSASYRGKAANEKLFF
J: TRBJ1-4
size: -
D: TRBD1
V: TRBV20-1

DNA: TGTGCCAGCAGCATTAGCGGGGGGCCACAAAACATTCAGTACTTC
CDR3: CASSISGGPQNIQYF
J: TRBJ2-4
size: -
D: TRBD2
V: TRBV7-2

DNA: TGTGCCAGTAGTAAACAGCAGTCCTACGAGCAGTACTTC
CDR3: CASSKQQSYEQYF
J: TRBJ2-7
size: -
D: -
V: TRBV19

DNA: TGTGCCAGCAGCCAAACTGGGGACAGACATCAGCCCCAGCATTTT
CDR3: CASSQTGDRHQPQHF
J: TRBJ1-5
size: -
D: TRBD1
V: TRBV3-1/TRBV3-2

DNA: TGTGCCTGGGGACTAGCGGGAGGGCCTCGGGAGCAGTACTTC
CDR3: CAWGLAGGPREQYF
J: TRBJ2-7
size: -
D: TRBD2
V: TRBV30

DNA: TGTGCCAGCAGCGTATCACCCCCGGAGGTCAATCAGCCCCAGCATTTT
CDR3: CASSVSPPEVNQPQHF
J: TRBJ1-5
size: -
D: -
V: TRBV5-5

DNA: TGCGCCAGCAATGGGCAGGACAGGAATGAGCAGTTCTTC
CDR3: CASNGQDRNEQFF
J: TRBJ2-1
size: -
D: TRBD1
V: TRBV5-1

DNA: TGTGCCAGCAGCGGACAGGGGGAACTAGGTTCACCCCTCCACTTT
CDR3: CASSGQGELGSPLHF
J: TRBJ1-6
size: -
D: TRBD1
V: TRBV9

DNA: TGTGCCAGCGGTAGCGGGATGGGGGGCACAGATACGCAGTATTTT
CDR3: CASGSGMGGTDTQYF
J: TRBJ2-3
size: -
D: TRBD2
V: TRBV28

DNA: TGTGCCATCAGCTCGGGACAGGGGGCCGGGAACACTGAAGCTTTCTTT
CDR3: CAISSGQGAGNTEAFF
J: TRBJ1-1
size: few
D: TRBD1
V: TRBV10-3

DNA: TGTGCCAGCAGCTTATGGGGCAGGGATCTCTCTGGGGCCAACGTCCTGACTTTC
CDR3: CASSLWGRDLSGANVLTF
J: TRBJ2-6
size: -
D: -
V: TRBV7-9

DNA: TGTGCCAGCAGCCAATTCCGGGACTCCAATCGGGGCTATGGCTACACCTTC
CDR3: CASSQFRDSNRGYGYTF
J: TRBJ1-2
size: -
D: -
V: TRBV3-1/TRBV3-2

DNA: TGTGCCAGCAGTTTGGTCGGCGGGAAAACCGGGGAGCTGTTTTTT
CDR3: CASSLVGGKTGELFF
J: TRBJ2-2
size: -
D: -
V: TRBV27

DNA: TGTGCCAGCAGTCCCGGACTAGTGAGGACAGATACGCAGTATTTT
CDR3: CASSPGLVRTDTQYF
J: TRBJ2-3
size: -
D: TRBD2
V: TRBV6-5

DNA: TGTGCCAGCAGCCTCTCCTCCGACAGGGCACCCCAGCATTTT
CDR3: CASSLSSDRAPQHF
J: TRBJ1-5
size: -
D: TRBD1
V: TRBV3-1/TRBV3-2

DNA: TGTGCCAGCAGTGCAACAGACCCCTACGAGCAGTACTTC
CDR3: CASSATDPYEQYF
J: TRBJ2-7
size: -
D: -
V: TRBV2

DNA: TGCGCCAGCCGGGAGGTAAGGGGTACCTACGAGCAGTACTTC
CDR3: CASREVRGTYEQYF
J: TRBJ2-7
size: -
D: TRBD2
V: TRBV5-1

DNA: TGTGCCAGCAGCTCGGACTTTTACGAGCAGTACTTC
CDR3: CASSSDFYEQYF
J: TRBJ2-7
size: -
D: -
V: TRBV7-2

DNA: TGTGCCAGCAGTGACAGGAACGATTCACCCCTCCACTTT
CDR3: CASSDRNDSPLHF
J: TRBJ1-6
size: -
D: -
V: TRBV28

DNA: TGCGCCAGCAGCTTGGGACTAGCGGGAGGCGTGGTAGATACGCAGTATTTT
CDR3: CASSLGLAGGVVDTQYF
J: TRBJ2-3
size: -
D: TRBD2
V: TRBV5-1

DNA: TGCGCCAGCAGTGAGTCCGGACCAGGGGGTGATACGCAGTATTTT
CDR3: CASSESGPGGDTQYF
J: TRBJ2-3
size: -
D: TRBD1
V: TRBV10-2

DNA: TGTGCCAGTAGCGACAGGGTGGGTCAGCCCCAGCATTTT
CDR3: CASSDRVGQPQHF
J: TRBJ1-5
size: -
D: TRBD1
V: TRBV19

DNA: TGTGCCAGCAGTTACACCCTTTCGGGAGGATCCTACGAGCAGTACTTC
CDR3: CASSYTLSGGSYEQYF
J: TRBJ2-7
size: few
D: TRBD2
V: TRBV6-5

DNA: TGTGCCAGCAGCCAAGATCTGCAGGGCCAAGGCTACACCTTC
CDR3: CASSQDLQGQGYTF
J: TRBJ1-2
size: -
D: -
V: TRBV4-2

DNA: TGCGCCAGCGGAAGACAGGGGATGGAGGAGACCCAGTACTTC
CDR3: CASGRQGMEETQYF
J: TRBJ2-5
size: -
D: TRBD1
V: TRBV5-1

DNA: TGTGCCAGCAGTAATCTGGGACACCTTAGCAATCAGCCCCAGCATTTT
CDR3: CASSNLGHLSNQPQHF
J: TRBJ1-5
size: few
D: -
V: TRBV27

DNA: TGTGCCAGCAGTTTAACGGTCGACAGACTGCCCTACGAGCAGTACTTC
CDR3: CASSLTVDRLPYEQYF
J: TRBJ2-7
size: -
D: -
V: TRBV28

DNA: TGTGCCAGCAGCCGCGGACTATCCGACTACAATGAGCAGTTCTTC
CDR3: CASSRGLSDYNEQFF
J: TRBJ2-1
size: -
D: -
V: TRBV7-3

DNA: TGTGCCAGCAGCGGCCGGGACAGGGACGGGGAGCTGTTTTTT
CDR3: CASSGRDRDGELFF
J: TRBJ2-2
size: -
D: TRBD1
V: TRBV7-3

DNA: TGTGCCAGCCAGCCCCCGGGACTAGCCTTCTTCGGGGAGCTGTTTTTT
CDR3: CASQPPGLAFFGELFF
J: TRBJ2-2
size: -
D: TRBD2
V: TRBV19

DNA: TGTGCCAGTAGTATAGATCGGTCCACAGGACCAGGCGCTTTAGCCAAAAACATTCAGTACTTC
CDR3: CASSIDRSTGPGALAKNIQYF
J: TRBJ2-4
size: -
D: -
V: TRBV19

DNA: TGTGCCATCAGTGATGGGGACAGGGGGTTCAGGCAGACCCAGTACTTC
CDR3: CAISDGDRGFRQTQYF
J: TRBJ2-5
size: once
D: TRBD1
V: TRBV10-3

DNA: TGTGCCAGCAGTTCAAGGACGGCAGGACTAAATGAAAAACTGTTTTTT
CDR3: CASSSRTAGLNEKLFF
J: TRBJ1-4
size: -
D: -
V: TRBV4-2

DNA: TGTGCCAGCACCCACGGGCAGGGCGGCAATCAGCCCCAGCATTTT
CDR3: CASTHGQGGNQPQHF
J: TRBJ1-5
size: -
D: -
V: TRBV6-6

DNA: TGTGCCAGCAGCTTAGCGGACAGGGGCGGTGAAAAACTGTTTTTT
CDR3: CASSLADRGGEKLFF
J: TRBJ1-4
size: -
D: TRBD1
V: TRBV5-6

DNA: TGTGCCAGCAGCTTAGTGGCAGGAGGCGAGCAGTACTTC
CDR3: CASSLVAGGEQYF
J: TRBJ2-7
size: -
D: -
V: TRBV7-2

DNA: TGCGCCAGCAGCTTGGTTGCAGGGGTAGAGGAGACCCAGTACTTC
CDR3: CASSLVAGVEETQYF
J: TRBJ2-5
size: -
D: -
V: TRBV5-1

DNA: TGTGCCAGCAGCGTAGAAACAGGTCTACCTGGAAACACCATATATTTT
CDR3: CASSVETGLPGNTIYF
J: TRBJ1-3
size: -
D: -
V: TRBV9

DNA: TGCGCCAGCAGCTTGGAGACAGGGGGCGCCTACGAGCAGTACTTC
CDR3: CASSLETGGAYEQYF
J: TRBJ2-7
size: -
D: TRBD1
V: TRBV5-1

DNA: TGTGCCAGCAGTTTACGCCGCCAGGTCGAGCAGTACTTC
CDR3: CASSLRRQVEQYF
J: TRBJ2-7
size: -
D: -
V: TRBV28

DNA: TGTGCCTGGAGTGAGCAGGTTAACACTGAAGCTTTCTTT
CDR3: CAWSEQVNTEAFF
J: TRBJ1-1
size: -
D: -
V: TRBV30

DNA: TGTGCCATCAGTGAGTCAGTGGCTAGCGGGCCAGATACGCAGTATTTT
CDR3: CAISESVASGPDTQYF
J: TRBJ2-3
size: -
D: TRBD2
V: TRBV10-3

DNA: TGTGCCAGCAGCCCTGGGGGACATGGGACCGGGGAGCTGTTTTTT
CDR3: CASSPGGHGTGELFF
J: TRBJ2-2
size: few
D: -
V: TRBV7-3

DNA: TGCGCCAGCAGCTTGGGAGGAAGCGGGGAAACAGATACGCAGTATTTT
CDR3: CASSLGGSGETDTQYF
J: TRBJ2-3
size: -
D: TRBD2
V: TRBV5-1

DNA: TGTGCCAGCAGTCGGGACACATACAATGAGCAGTTCTTC
CDR3: CASSRDTYNEQFF
J: TRBJ2-1
size: -
D: -
V: TRBV5-6